A selection of T cell receptor beta chains follows, all from one sample in a study of blood T cell repertoires in COVID-19. Data came from immunoSEQ multiplex PCR; TCRdb stores just in-frame clones and leaves some out. The sample has approximately 98,000 clones, approximately 80% seen once. Material for sequencing was peripheral blood. The source is a woman in her 70s with acute or convalescent COVID-19. Both conserved end residues are part of each CDR3. D genes are given only for firm matches. Not every row has a clone size; where given, it reads once, few, many or a size class.

j_call d_call v_call clone_size cdr3_aa cdr3_nt
TRBJ1-6 - TRBV19 - CASSTLRGNGNSPLHF TGTGCCAGTAGTACCCTTAGGGGGAATGGTAATTCACCCCTCCACTTT
TRBJ2-5 TRBD2 TRBV10-3 - CAISDTSSGGQETQYF TGTGCCATCAGTGACACTTCTAGCGGGGGACAAGAGACCCAGTACTTC
TRBJ1-5 - TRBV19 - CASSITQINQPQHF TGTGCCAGTAGTATAACGCAGATCAATCAGCCCCAGCATTTT
TRBJ1-5 TRBD1 TRBV5-5 few CASSPQGIYGDQPQHF TGTGCCAGCAGCCCACAGGGGATCTATGGAGATCAGCCCCAGCATTTT
TRBJ2-3 TRBD2 TRBV6-5 - CASSRTSGSADTQYF TGTGCCAGCAGTAGGACTAGCGGGAGTGCAGATACGCAGTATTTT
TRBJ2-6 TRBD2 TRBV3-1/TRBV3-2 - CASSRESGLLLVGANVLTF TGTGCCAGCAGCCGCGAATCGGGACTACTACTCGTAGGGGCCAACGTCCTGACTTTC
TRBJ1-3 - TRBV23-1 - CASSQGGSSGNTIYF TGCGCCAGCAGTCAAGGGGGGAGCTCTGGAAACACCATATATTTT
TRBJ1-5 - TRBV5-1 - CASSPTGTHQPQHF TGCGCCAGCAGCCCCACAGGTACCCATCAGCCCCAGCATTTT
TRBJ1-4 TRBD1 TRBV4-3 - CASSQGTGVEKLFF TGCGCCAGCAGCCAGGGGACAGGGGTAGAAAAACTGTTTTTT
TRBJ2-3 - TRBV25-1 - CASRQRAGRGDTQYF TGTGCCAGCAGGCAGAGGGCGGGAAGAGGAGATACGCAGTATTTT
TRBJ1-5 - TRBV7-2 - CASSSRNQPQHF TGTGCCAGCAGCTCCCGGAATCAGCCCCAGCATTTT
TRBJ2-1 TRBD1 TRBV11-2 - CASSVLQGAVYNEQFF TGTGCCAGCAGCGTCTTACAGGGGGCGGTTTACAATGAGCAGTTCTTC
TRBJ2-1 TRBD2 TRBV20-1 once CSASSRASGNEQFF TGCAGTGCTAGTTCTAGGGCTAGCGGCAATGAGCAGTTCTTC
TRBJ2-4 TRBD2 TRBV28 - CASSLGGGSGKNIQYF TGTGCCAGCAGTTTAGGGGGGGGATCGGGCAAAAACATTCAGTACTTC
TRBJ2-2 - TRBV5-4 - CASSLPTGSTGELFF TGTGCCAGCAGCTTGCCTACAGGGTCCACCGGGGAGCTGTTTTTT
TRBJ1-1 - TRBV24-1 - CATRQGGLDTEAFF TGTGCCACCAGGCAGGGAGGATTGGACACTGAAGCTTTCTTT
TRBJ2-1 TRBD2 TRBV7-3 - CASSFVLAGYNEQFF TGTGCCAGCAGCTTCGTCCTAGCGGGGTACAATGAGCAGTTCTTC
TRBJ2-7 - TRBV7-6 once CASSPPRDTETYEQYF TGTGCCAGCAGCCCACCCCGGGACACTGAGACTTACGAGCAGTACTTC
TRBJ2-6 - TRBV5-1 - CASSLSLGRSGANVLTF TGCGCCAGCAGCTTATCATTGGGGCGTTCTGGGGCCAACGTCCTGACTTTC
TRBJ2-2 - TRBV3-1/TRBV3-2 - CASSSRGATGELFF TGTGCCAGCAGCAGTCGGGGAGCCACCGGGGAGCTGTTTTTT
TRBJ2-5 TRBD2 TRBV28 - CASSFGVRGGRRGKTQYF TGTGCCAGCAGCTTTGGGGTGAGGGGCGGGAGACGAGGAAAGACCCAGTACTTC
TRBJ2-6 TRBD1 TRBV4-2 - CASSQGAGGSSGANVLTF TGTGCCAGCAGCCAAGGGGCAGGGGGCAGCTCTGGGGCCAACGTCCTGACTTTC
TRBJ1-2 TRBD1 TRBV7-2 - CASSFYAGQRVSYTF TGTGCCAGCAGCTTCTACGCGGGACAGAGAGTTAGCTACACCTTC
TRBJ1-6 - TRBV19 - CASSPYGNSPLHF TGTGCCAGTAGCCCCTACGGGAATTCACCCCTCCACTTT
TRBJ2-5 TRBD2 TRBV7-8 - CASSSFRLAEETQYF TGTGCCAGCAGCTCCTTCAGGCTAGCGGAAGAGACCCAGTACTTC
TRBJ2-7 - TRBV11-2 - CASSMGVLGDEQYF TGTGCCAGCAGCATGGGAGTACTCGGCGACGAGCAGTACTTC
TRBJ2-1 TRBD2 TRBV28 once CASSLGAGLAEDEQFF TGTGCCAGCAGTTTAGGGGCGGGACTAGCTGAGGATGAGCAGTTCTTC
TRBJ2-1 - TRBV28 - CASLGGGNNEQFF TGTGCCAGTTTAGGAGGGGGCAATAATGAGCAGTTCTTC
TRBJ2-5 TRBD1 TRBV5-6 - CASSLEGTGGTKTQYF TGTGCCAGCAGCTTGGAAGGGACAGGGGGAACAAAGACCCAGTACTTC
TRBJ1-1 - TRBV7-2 - CASSLGQRTEAFF TGTGCCAGCAGCTTAGGACAGCGCACTGAAGCTTTCTTT
TRBJ2-2 - TRBV7-9 - CASSSQVDTDYGELFF TGTGCCAGCAGCTCCCAGGTGGACACGGACTACGGGGAGCTGTTTTTT
TRBJ2-3 - TRBV6-1 - CASSEDPGYGDTQYF TGTGCCAGCAGTGAAGATCCGGGGTACGGAGATACGCAGTATTTT
TRBJ2-1 TRBD2 TRBV19 - CASRSSGKPYNEQFF TGTGCCAGTAGGAGTAGCGGGAAACCCTACAATGAGCAGTTCTTC
TRBJ1-5 - TRBV6-1 - CASSETGNQPQHF TGTGCCAGCAGTGAAACGGGTAATCAGCCCCAGCATTTT
TRBJ1-1 - TRBV6-5 - CASSYSRGHENTEAFF TGTGCCAGCAGTTACTCCCGAGGACACGAGAACACTGAAGCTTTCTTT
TRBJ1-5 - TRBV28 - CASSFGQGLGQPQHF TGTGCCAGCAGTTTTGGGCAGGGGTTAGGGCAGCCCCAGCATTTT
TRBJ1-2 TRBD1 TRBV27 - CASSSHDRGPYGYTF TGTGCCAGCAGTTCCCATGACAGGGGGCCTTATGGCTACACCTTC
TRBJ1-1 - TRBV5-1 - CASSLGASNTEAFF TGCGCCAGCAGCCTGGGCGCTTCGAACACTGAAGCTTTCTTT
TRBJ1-2 - TRBV5-1 - CASRPQTGPTNYGYTF TGCGCCAGCAGACCTCAGACAGGACCGACTAACTATGGCTACACCTTC
TRBJ2-7 TRBD2 TRBV7-2 - CASSRTSGSSYEQYF TGTGCCAGCAGCCGGACTAGCGGGAGCTCCTACGAGCAGTACTTC
TRBJ2-3 TRBD1 TRBV29-1 - CSVHRGLPTDTQYF TGCAGCGTTCATAGGGGGCTTCCCACAGATACGCAGTATTTT
TRBJ1-3 - TRBV6-5 - CASRGSSGNTIYF TGTGCCAGCAGGGGGAGCTCTGGAAACACCATATATTTT
TRBJ2-4 TRBD1 TRBV7-3 - CASRITGGADIQYF TGTGCCAGCAGAATCACAGGGGGCGCGGACATTCAGTACTTC
TRBJ2-3 TRBD2 TRBV13 - CASSLPAGGPTDTQYF TGTGCCAGCAGTCTGCCAGCGGGAGGGCCGACAGATACGCAGTATTTT
TRBJ2-5 TRBD1 TRBV5-4 - CASSLTGQGSYRETQYF TGTGCCAGCAGCCTCACGGGACAGGGATCGTACCGAGAGACCCAGTACTTC
TRBJ1-3 - TRBV7-8 - CASTEGPVGGNTIYF TGTGCCAGCACCGAGGGCCCTGTGGGAGGAAACACCATATATTTT
TRBJ2-1 - TRBV5-4 - CASSQERYNEQFF TGTGCCAGCAGCCAGGAGCGGTACAATGAGCAGTTCTTC
TRBJ1-1 - TRBV5-1 - CASSLSTGNTEAFF TGCGCCAGCAGCTTGAGTACCGGGAACACTGAAGCTTTCTTT
TRBJ2-2 - TRBV9 - CASTGRQTYTGELFF TGTGCCAGCACCGGACGACAGACATACACCGGGGAGCTGTTTTTT
TRBJ2-1 - TRBV28 - CASTNPQEQFF TGTGCCAGCACCAACCCCCAGGAGCAGTTCTTC
TRBJ1-6 TRBD1 TRBV7-9 - CASSLEGTGGSPLHF TGTGCCAGCAGCTTAGAAGGGACAGGGGGCTCACCCCTCCACTTT
TRBJ2-3 - TRBV10-2 - CASSDPGADTQYF TGCGCCAGCAGTGACCCGGGTGCAGATACGCAGTATTTT
TRBJ1-1 - TRBV7-2 few CASSFAGTNTEAFF TGTGCCAGCAGCTTCGCAGGTACGAACACTGAAGCTTTCTTT
TRBJ2-7 TRBD1 TRBV10-3 few CAISNGQGAYEQYF TGTGCCATCAGTAATGGACAGGGGGCGTACGAGCAGTACTTC
TRBJ1-5 TRBD1 TRBV7-9 - CASSNNRGSNQPQHF TGTGCCAGCAGCAACAACAGGGGTAGCAATCAGCCCCAGCATTTT
TRBJ2-7 - TRBV6-5 few CASRTSSGEQYF TGTGCCAGCAGGACATCGAGTGGCGAGCAGTACTTC
TRBJ1-1 TRBD1 TRBV5-4 - CASSLGGEGTGRRNTEAFF TGTGCCAGCAGCTTGGGGGGCGAAGGGACAGGGCGGAGAAACACTGAAGCTTTCTTT
TRBJ1-5 - TRBV19 - CASQRQNYNQPQHF TGTGCCAGCCAACGACAGAACTACAATCAGCCCCAGCATTTT